This TCR beta chain was identified during a study of tumour-infiltrating T cells in Burkitt lymphoma. Study details: Patients covered every epidemiological subtype of Burkitt lymphoma. Overall and progression-free survival were predicted by productive clonality.

Sequencing was performed with immunoSEQ multiplex PCR; in TCRdb, only in-frame clones are kept and a portion is missing. This table has some 4,000 clones, 14% appearing once. Trimming shortened V by 0 bases and J by 5 bases, and 15 bases separated the two germline ends. CDR1 SGDLS and CDR2 YYNGEE come from the germline V gene. This CDR3 is built from 15 residues. Only a few counts were recorded for this clone. The chain combines TRBV9 with TRBJ2-7; no clear D gene. The receptor comes from a human donor with Burkitt lymphoma. Source material: tumor tissue. The CDR3 is CASSVGEGLIHEQYF. The CDR3 region has the DNA TGTGCCAGCAGCGTAGGTGAAGGGTTGATCCACGAGCAGTACTTC.